This T cell receptor beta chain was captured in a study of somatic mutations in cytotoxic T cells in rheumatoid arthritis. Study details: Sorted by flow to nearly 100% purity were some V beta antibody-stained T-cell populations, including V beta1+ cells sequenced for TCRB.

Germline CDR1 is KGHSH and CDR2 is LQKENI. The trim removed 3 bases at V and 4 bases at J, leaving 8 bases unmatched. There are 16 residues in the CDR3. Only in-frame clones appear in the TCRdb table, and some are missing; sequencing was by immunoSEQ multiplex PCR. The sample includes 3,000 or so clones, 86% of them seen just once. Researchers isolated CD4+ and CD8+ cells by positive magnetic bead selection and then checked their purity by flow cytometry. The sequenced sample consisted of CD8+ T cells sorted from blood. The clonotype originates from a woman aged 55-75 years with rheumatoid arthritis. The rearrangement links TRBV18 to TRBJ2-5; 10 bases align to TRBD1. Here the CDR3 DNA reads TGTGCCAGCTCACCGAGGAGACAGGGGGCTGGAGAGACCCAGTACTTC. It encodes CASSPRRQGAGETQYF.